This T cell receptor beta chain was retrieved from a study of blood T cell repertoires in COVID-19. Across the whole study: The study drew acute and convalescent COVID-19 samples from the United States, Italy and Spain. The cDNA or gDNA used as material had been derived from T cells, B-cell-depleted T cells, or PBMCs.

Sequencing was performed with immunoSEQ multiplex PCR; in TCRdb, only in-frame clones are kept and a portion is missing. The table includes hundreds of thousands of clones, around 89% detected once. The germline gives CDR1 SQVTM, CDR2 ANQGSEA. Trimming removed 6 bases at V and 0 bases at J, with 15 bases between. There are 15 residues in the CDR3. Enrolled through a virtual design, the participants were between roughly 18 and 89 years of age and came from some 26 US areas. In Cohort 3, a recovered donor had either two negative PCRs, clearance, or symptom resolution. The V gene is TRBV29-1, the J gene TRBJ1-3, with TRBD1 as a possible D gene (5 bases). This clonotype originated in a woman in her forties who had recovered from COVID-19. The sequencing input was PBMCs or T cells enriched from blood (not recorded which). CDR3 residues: CSVLGTVNSGNTIYF. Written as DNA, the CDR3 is TGCAGCGTCCTAGGGACTGTAAACTCTGGAAACACCATATATTTT.